Presented here are 15 T cell receptor beta chains from one specimen sequenced in a study of blood T cell repertoires in COVID-19. Method: immunoSEQ multiplex PCR; TCRdb's copy keeps in-frame clones and lacks some. The table lists under 80,000 clones, roughly 77% of them singletons. The sample comprised peripheral blood. These receptors were obtained from a human donor in a cohort sampled during active COVID-19.

The genes are TRBV6-5 and TRBJ2-6; D is ambiguous. The V and J ends lost 8 bases and 0 bases respectively, with 8 bases between them. This CDR3 spans 14 amino acids. Germline lookup yields CDR1 MNHEY and CDR2 SVGAGI. Written as DNA, the CDR3 is TGTGCCAGCTTCCCGTACTCTGGGGCCAACGTCCTGACTTTC. Protein product: CASFPYSGANVLTF.

The genes are TRBV5-1 and TRBJ2-5; no clear D gene. The CDR3 runs to 14 residues. Germline-derived CDR1 and CDR2 are SGHRS and YFSETQ. Deletions cut 6 bases from V and 2 bases from J, with 14 bases between. The CDR3 sequence: CASTSLGQQETQYF. The DNA of the CDR3 is TGCGCCAGCACCTCCCTTGGCCAACAAGAGACCCAGTACTTC.

The J gene is TRBJ1-1, the V gene TRBV6-5; D unclear. Germline CDR1 reads MNHEY; CDR2 reads SVGAGI. V shed 5 bases and J shed 1 base, with 14 bases lying between them. The CDR3 covers 15 residues. CDR3 in amino acids: CASSRSNPGNTEAFF. The CDR3 bases are TGTGCCAGCAGTCGGTCAAACCCGGGGAACACTGAAGCTTTCTTT.

The rearrangement links TRBV30 to TRBJ1-3; D gene unclear. In germline, CDR1 is GTSNPN, CDR2 SVGIG (reference sequence). Trimming took 3 bases from V and 4 from J, leaving 16 bases between them. The CDR3 covers 15 residues. This CDR3 is CAWSVPKVTGNTIYF. The DNA for the CDR3 is TGTGCCTGGAGCGTTCCGAAGGTGACAGGAAACACCATATATTTT. The complete variable domain, with remaining parts taken from reference TRBV30 and TRBJ1-3, reads SQTIHQWPATLVQPVGSPLSLECTVEGTSNPNLYWYRQAAGRGLQLLFYSVGIGQISSEVPQNLSASRPQDRQFILSSKKLLLSDSGFYLCAWSVPKVTGNTIYFGEGSWLTVV.

The genes are TRBV3-1 (or the pseudogene TRBV3-2) and TRBJ2-3; perhaps TRBD2 as D (6 bases). CDR1 is LGHDT and CDR2 is YNNKEL in the germline V gene (reference sequence). Trimming left V 4 bases short and J 2 bases short, with 13 bases between. The CDR3 extends over 15 amino acids. The CDR3 coding sequence is TGTGCCAGCAGCCCCCGCGGGGCGGACACAGATACGCAGTATTTT. Its translation is CASSPRGADTDTQYF.

The chain employs TRBV12-3 or TRBV12-4 and TRBJ1-2; 9 bases are shared with TRBD1. This CDR3 is built from 13 residues. V lost 4 bases, J lost 8 bases, and 5 bases stayed unmatched. This CDR3 reads CASSYRGQSGYTF. CDR3 coding DNA: TGTGCCAGCAGTTACAGGGGGCAATCGGGCTACACCTTC.

The rearrangement uses TRBV28 and TRBJ1-1; D is unresolved. CDR1 is MDHEN and CDR2 is SYDVKM in the germline V gene. The CDR3 extends over 12 amino acids. Deletions cut 1 base from V and 6 bases from J, with 6 bases between. CDR3 in DNA: TGTGCCAGCAGTTTATCGGGGTCTGAAGCTTTCTTT. Protein product: CASSLSGSEAFF.

This clone came up a few times. The gene calls are TRBV28 and TRBJ2-5; 8 nucleotides align to TRBD1. This CDR3 has 16 residues. The germline gives CDR1 MDHEN, CDR2 SYDVKM. The V gene end was trimmed by 5 bases and the J gene end by 1 base; junction bases not matched to a gene: 9. CDR3 sequence reads: CASSHRGQGGQETQYF. Here the CDR3 DNA reads TGTGCCAGCAGTCACCGCGGACAGGGCGGCCAAGAGACCCAGTACTTC.

The V gene is TRBV21-1, the J gene TRBJ2-3; the table's D gene call, TRBD2, was not cross checked with the DNA. TRBV21-1 is an annotated pseudogene. The CDR3 has 17 amino acids. CDR3 amino acids: CARTGTSGSSSTDTQYF. The CDR3 region has the DNA TGTGCCAGAACCGGGACTAGCGGGAGTAGTAGCACAGATACGCAGTATTTT.

This chain joins TRBV7-2 and TRBJ2-7, with 10 bases that match TRBD2. The CDR3 contains 15 residues. CDR1 is SGHTA and CDR2 is FQGNSA in the germline V gene. J was trimmed by 7 bases and V by 2 bases; bases with no gene match: 8. CDR3 DNA: TGTGCCAGCAGCTTACACCCTAGCGGGAGTGAAGAGCAGTACTTC. Its translation is CASSLHPSGSEEQYF.

The rearrangement joins TRBV6-5 to TRBJ1-1; D is possibly TRBD1 (5 bases). The germline V gene has CDR1 MNHEY and CDR2 SVGAGI. V dropped 7 bases and J dropped 1 base, with 13 bases sitting between them. The CDR3 loop spans 14 amino acids. The CDR3 loop is CASTKGKGNTEAFF. CDR3 nucleotides: TGTGCCAGCACCAAGGGGAAAGGGAACACTGAAGCTTTCTTT.

Of note for this clone: This sample includes further DNA sequences coding for the same CDR3. The V gene is TRBV28, the J gene TRBJ2-7; 7 bases map to TRBD1. This CDR3 contains 13 residues. Germline CDR1 MDHEN, CDR2 SYDVKM. The ends lost 8 bases at V and 3 bases at J; junction bases unmatched: 7. The CDR3 coding sequence is TGTGCCAGCCGACCGGGACAGAGCTACGAGCAGTACTTC. It specifies CASRPGQSYEQYF.

The rearrangement links TRBV28 to TRBJ2-7; 12 bases map to TRBD2. With V trimmed by 6 bases and J by 2 bases, 5 bases remained unmatched. CDR3 length: 15 residues. CDR1 and CDR2 (germline): MDHEN, SYDVKM. The CDR3 loop reads CASRPRTSGTYEQYF. Written as DNA, the CDR3 is TGTGCCAGCAGACCTCGGACTAGCGGGACCTACGAGCAGTACTTC. The full variable domain, with the rest looked up from reference TRBV28 and TRBJ2-7, is DVKVTQSSRYLVKRTGEKVFLECVQDMDHENMFWYRQDPGLGLRLIYFSYDVKMKEKGDIPEGYSVSREKKERFSLILESASTNQTSMYLCASRPRTSGTYEQYFGPGTRLTVT.

The chain recombines TRBV7-3 with TRBJ2-6; tentatively, D is TRBD1 (5 bases). The CDR3 has 16 residues. Trimming took 2 bases from V and 4 from J, leaving 12 bases between them. The germline gives CDR1 SGHTA, CDR2 FQGTGA. CDR3: CASSLQGPSGANVLTF. In DNA form, the CDR3 reads TGTGCCAGCAGCTTACAGGGCCCCTCCGGGGCCAACGTCCTGACTTTC.

This chain joins TRBV28 and TRBJ2-7; TRBD2 matches 8 bases. Germline-derived CDR1 and CDR2 are MDHEN and SYDVKM. The CDR3 loop spans 14 amino acids. Trimming removed 7 bases from V and 7 bases from J; junction bases left unmatched: 12. CDR3 region: CASNSGTRSTEQYF. The CDR3 DNA reads TGTGCCAGCAACTCCGGGACTAGGTCTACTGAGCAGTACTTC.